Shown below are 18 T cell receptor beta chains from a single sample sequenced in a study of T cell changes during pregnancy in multiple sclerosis. Produced via immunoSEQ multiplex PCR; TCRdb's table is partial and in-frame only. Among tens of thousands of clones listed, 92% were seen once. This material consisted of peripheral blood, taken before pregnancy. The receptors stem from a female donor with multiple sclerosis, enrolled in a pregnancy study.

The rearrangement joins TRBV5-1 to TRBJ2-3; D remains unclear. The CDR3 consists of 13 residues. Germline V CDR1 and CDR2: SGHRS, YFSETQ. V was cut by 4 bases and J by 0 bases, with 6 bases left in between. The CDR3 sequence is CASSLSSTDTQYF. The CDR3 DNA reads TGCGCCAGCAGCCTTTCTAGCACAGATACGCAGTATTTT.

V usage is TRBV5-4 and J usage is TRBJ2-3; possible D gene TRBD1, 6 bases. The CDR3 covers 15 residues. Germline CDR1 reads SGHNT; CDR2 reads YYREEE (reference sequence). Trimming pared 10 bases from V and 6 bases from J, leaving 24 bases between. The CDR3 here is CAVHFRDMAVDTQYF. The CDR3 DNA sequence: TGTGCCGTCCATTTCCGGGACATGGCTGTGGATACGCAGTATTTT.

V is TRBV11-2 and J is TRBJ2-2, with TRBD2 as a possible D gene (7 bases). Germline assignment: CDR1 SGHAT and CDR2 FQNNGV. The V end lost 1 base, the J end lost 0 bases, and 15 bases lay between the germline ends. This CDR3 is built from 18 residues. CDR3 sequence: CASSLGFVGGPNTGELFF. For the CDR3, the DNA is TGTGCCAGCAGCTTAGGGTTCGTGGGGGGGCCGAACACCGGGGAGCTGTTTTTT.

The chain couples TRBV2 to TRBJ2-5, with TRBD1 matching over 9 bases. After removal of 5 bases from V and 4 bases from J, the junction contained 11 bases not matched to a gene. The CDR3 is 16 amino acids. Germline V gene data show CDR1 as SNHLY and CDR2 as FYNNEI. The CDR3 is CASSLGDRVSGETQYF. For the CDR3, the DNA is TGTGCCAGCAGTTTAGGGGACAGGGTGTCAGGAGAGACCCAGTACTTC. The whole variable domain, filled in from reference TRBV2 and TRBJ2-5, reads EPEVTQTPSHQVTQMGQEVILRCVPISNHLYFYWYRQILGQKVEFLVSFYNNEISEKSEIFDDQFSVERPDGSNFTLKIRSTKLEDSAMYFCASSLGDRVSGETQYFGPGTRLLVL.

V usage is TRBV2 and J usage is TRBJ1-2; 7 bases map to TRBD1. Per the germline V gene, CDR1 is SNHLY and CDR2 is FYNNEI. The CDR3 length is 13 residues. J was trimmed by 7 bases and V by 8 bases; bases with no gene match: 10. CDR3 loop: CASVALQGLGYTF. The DNA of the CDR3 is TGTGCCAGCGTAGCCTTACAGGGGCTTGGCTACACCTTC.

This clone was counted between two and nine times. This chain links TRBV5-6 with TRBJ1-1; D unresolved. The V and J ends lost 0 bases and 1 base respectively, with 4 bases between them. Germline-derived CDR1 and CDR2 are SGHDT and YYEEEE. CDR3 length: 13 amino acids. The CDR3 region has the DNA TGTGCCAGCAGCTTGGGTCGGAACACTGAAGCTTTCTTT. Its protein is CASSLGRNTEAFF.

V usage is TRBV29-1 and J usage is TRBJ1-1; D is unresolved. V lost 5 bases, J lost 6 bases, and 13 bases lay in between. CDR1 is SQVTM and CDR2 is ANQGSEA in the germline V gene. The CDR3 is 12 residues long. CDR3 nucleotides: TGCAGCGTTCTCCCCGGGAGGGCTGAAGCTTTCTTT. Protein: CSVLPGRAEAFF.

The rearrangement uses TRBV5-4 and TRBJ1-1; 7 bases are shared with TRBD1. CDR1 is SGHNT and CDR2 is YYREEE in the germline V gene (reference sequence). The CDR3 covers 18 residues. Trimming cost V 3 bases and J 2 bases; bases outside gene matches: 16. CDR3: CASSSRLDREVGNTEAFF. The CDR3 DNA is TGTGCCAGCAGCTCCCGTTTAGACAGGGAAGTGGGAAACACTGAAGCTTTCTTT.

V is TRBV5-1 and J is TRBJ1-2; 10 nucleotides align to TRBD1. Germline CDR1 reads SGHRS; CDR2 reads YFSETQ. The junction had 4 bases not matched to a gene; V was cut back by 7 bases and J by 7 bases. CDR3 size: 12 residues. In DNA form, the CDR3 reads TGCGCCAGCCGACAGGGGGCGCTTGGCTACACCTTC. This encodes CASRQGALGYTF.

The rearrangement uses TRBV9 and TRBJ1-1; 8 bases map to TRBD1. The germline V gene encodes CDR1 SGDLS and CDR2 YYNGEE. Germline trimming cut 3 bases from V and 5 bases from J; bases unmatched to any gene: 6. The CDR3 has 14 residues. CDR3 nucleotide sequence: TGTGCCAGCAGCGGTACTACAGGGGGGACTGAAGCTTTCTTT. It encodes CASSGTTGGTEAFF.

This chain uses TRBV7-9 with TRBJ2-3; no definite D call. The V gene lost 3 bases and the J gene lost 6 bases, with 13 bases spanning the gap. This CDR3 spans 14 amino acids. The V gene's germline CDR1 is SEHNR and CDR2 FQNEAQ (reference sequence). For the CDR3, the DNA is TGTGCCAGCAGCTTCCGCCAGTCCCGTGATACGCAGTATTTT. Protein product: CASSFRQSRDTQYF.

This clone was detected a few times. CDR3 in amino acids: CASSLTGFVQPQHF. In nucleotides, the CDR3 is TGTGCCAGCAGCTTGACAGGGTTTGTTCAGCCCCAGCATTTT. The V call is TRBV7-8, the J call TRBJ1-5; 7 nucleotides match TRBD1. The J segment lost 6 bases and the V segment lost 3 bases, leaving 5 bases of the junction unmatched. CDR3 length: 14 residues. In germline, CDR1 is SGHVS, CDR2 FQNEAQ.

V usage is TRBV7-6 and J usage is TRBJ2-2; D may be TRBD2 (6 bases). Trimming pared 2 bases from V and 0 bases from J, leaving 10 bases between. Germline CDR1 is SGHVS and CDR2 is FNYEAQ. The length of the CDR3 is 16 residues. CDR3 loop: CASSLLRDSNTGELFF. As DNA, the CDR3 is TGTGCCAGCAGCTTACTGCGGGATTCGAACACCGGGGAGCTGTTTTTT.

This chain links TRBV5-4 with TRBJ1-1, with D hard to call. Trimming removed 0 bases at V and 7 bases at J, with 4 bases between. This CDR3 is 11 amino acids long. Germline CDR1 SGHNT, CDR2 YYREEE (reference sequence). CDR3 protein: CASSLGLEAFF. CDR3 DNA: TGTGCCAGCAGCTTGGGGCTTGAAGCTTTCTTT.

The rearrangement uses TRBV7-6 and TRBJ2-7, with 15 bases identical to TRBD2. The V gene's germline CDR1 is SGHVS and CDR2 FNYEAQ. The V segment lost 1 base and the J segment 2 bases; nucleotides outside the gene matches: 0. This CDR3 is 16 amino acids long. The DNA of the CDR3 is TGTGCCAGCAGCTTAGGGACTAGCGGGGGGGCCTACGAGCAGTACTTC. Its protein is CASSLGTSGGAYEQYF. The full variable domain, in which reference TRBV7-6 and TRBJ2-7 provide the parts outside the CDR3, is GAGVSQSPRYKVTKRGQDVALRCDPISGHVSLYWYRQALGQGPEFLTYFNYEAQQDKSGLPNDRFSAERPEGSISTLTIQRTEQRDSAMYRCASSLGTSGGAYEQYFGPGTRLTVT.

The chain links TRBV7-9 to TRBJ1-2; 9 bases line up with TRBD1. V lost 1 base, J lost 8 bases, and 8 bases stayed unmatched. The CDR3 is made up of 15 amino acids. Germline V gene sequence: CDR1 SEHNR, CDR2 FQNEAQ (reference sequence). CDR3 nucleotides: TGTGCCAGCAGCTTAGACAGGGGGCTGGCGCGGGGCTACACCTTC. Protein: CASSLDRGLARGYTF.

This clone was counted a few times. This chain links TRBV5-1 with TRBJ1-6; no firm D call. The CDR3 has 14 residues. V was clipped by 6 bases and J by 7 bases, with 14 bases between them. CDR1 is SGHRS, CDR2 YFSETQ, per germline. CDR3 residues: CASNASPGNSPLHF. The CDR3 nucleotides are TGCGCCAGCAACGCAAGTCCGGGGAATTCACCCCTCCACTTT.

The chain uses TRBV6-1 and TRBJ2-7; D is possibly TRBD2 (6 bases). The germline V and J ends were trimmed by 2 bases and 7 bases, with 9 bases remaining between them. This CDR3 comprises 12 residues. Germline V gene sequence: CDR1 MNHNS, CDR2 SASEGT. CDR3: CASSEWGREQYF. CDR3 nucleotides: TGTGCCAGCAGTGAATGGGGGAGGGAGCAGTACTTC.